These 29 T cell receptor beta chains were sequenced from one sample in a study of metastatic and nonmetastatic thyroid tumors. Thyroid surgery was performed in patients who had received no treatment beforehand. TCRdb used MiXCR to call clones anew from the PCR reads. The repertoire holds over 20,000 clones, more than 20% seen once, with approximately 12% in the top ten. The specimen was tumor tissue. These receptors all come from a male donor with papillary thyroid cancer or a benign thyroid nodule (not recorded which). Some clones in this sample may be carry-over from other donors' samples.

The chain uses TRBV27 and TRBJ2-3; D may be TRBD1 (6 bases). Germline CDR1 MNHEY, CDR2 SMNVEV (reference sequence). The length of the CDR3 is 16 residues. The V end lost 9 bases, the J end lost 1 base, and 20 bases lay between the germline ends. For the CDR3, the DNA is TGTGCCAGATCTCGCGCAGGGGCTACTGGCACAGATACGCAGTATTTT. Its translation is CARSRAGATGTDTQYF.

This clone came up many times. The genes are TRBV7-6 and TRBJ2-6; D uncertain. Deletions cut 4 bases from V and 1 base from J, with 14 bases between. Germline CDR1 and CDR2: SGHVS and FNYEAQ. This CDR3 spans 17 amino acids. This CDR3 is CASSSLAVSSGANVLTF. In nucleotides, the CDR3 is TGTGCCAGCAGCTCACTGGCCGTCTCATCTGGGGCCAACGTCCTGACTTTC.

The table lists this clone with many counts. An end of the junction does not agree with germline; a read error may underlie this. V gene TRBV6-2 or TRBV6-3 combines with J gene TRBJ2-1; 11 bases fit TRBD1. The CDR3 contains 13 residues. CDR1 and CDR2 from the germline V gene are MNHEY and SVGEGT. The CDR3 here is CASRDRGHRSWLF. The CDR3 coding sequence is TGTGCCAGCAGGGACAGGGGGCATAGGTCGTGGCTCTTC.

This clone was counted ten times or more. The chain links TRBV6-5 to TRBJ2-3; 10 nucleotides agree with TRBD2. V shed 6 bases, J shed 3 bases, and the junction held 12 bases outside the gene matches. CDR3 size: 17 residues. In germline, CDR1 is MNHEY, CDR2 SVGAGI. CDR3 nucleotides: TGTGCCAGCAGCCCAACCCGCACTAGCGGGACAACAGATACGCAGTATTTT. As protein: CASSPTRTSGTTDTQYF.

This clone was counted only a few times. Given a much more abundant clone one base away, this may be a read error. V gene TRBV28 combines with J gene TRBJ1-6; no clear D. The V gene lost 10 bases and the J gene lost 10 bases, with 20 bases spanning the gap. CDR1 MDHEN and CDR2 SYDVKM come from the germline V gene. This CDR3 is 14 amino acids long. CDR3 sequence (DNA): TGTGCCATCCATCCCATTCAAAGGAGGTCACCCCTCCACTTT. Amino acid sequence: CAIHPIQRRSPLHF. Combining the CDR3 with reference TRBV28 and TRBJ1-6 gives the whole variable domain DVKVTQSSRYLVKRTGEKVFLECVQDMDHENMFWYRQDPGLGLRLIYFSYDVKMKEKGDIPEGYSVSREKKERFSLILESASTNQTSMYLCAIHPIQRRSPLHFGNGTRLTVT.

This clone was seen more than once but under ten times. A read error is possible here, since a much larger clone lies one base away. At the DNA level, this CDR3 is encoded by other sequences in the same sample as well. J is TRBJ2-3 and V is TRBV20-1; possibly TRBD1 or TRBD2 for D (5 bases each). Germline V gives CDR1 DFQATT, CDR2 SNEGSKA (reference sequence). The CDR3 contains 15 residues. The ends were cut back, 6 bases at V and 4 bases at J, with 20 bases in the middle. CDR3 region: CSALGSLTGPDTQYF. The CDR3 DNA reads as TGCAGTGCCCTAGGATCTTTAACGGGACCAGATACGCAGTATTTT.

This clone was counted a few times. The V call is TRBV6-5, the J call TRBJ2-1; 13 bases fit TRBD2. The CDR3 contains 16 residues. The V and J ends lost 2 bases and 8 bases, in that order; junction bases with no gene match: 6. Germline-derived CDR1 and CDR2 are MNHEY and SVGAGI. The CDR3 DNA sequence: TGTGCCAGCAGTTACGGGGGACTAGCGGGAATGGATGAGCAGTTCTTC. Protein: CASSYGGLAGMDEQFF.

This chain links TRBV5-6 with TRBJ1-1; a weak D match, TRBD1 (5 bases). Germline-derived CDR1 and CDR2 are SGHDT and YYEEEE. Trimming took off 0 bases at V and 11 bases at J, with 11 bases between the two ends. The CDR3 contains 12 residues. In DNA form, the CDR3 reads TGTGCCAGCAGCTTGGTGCAGGGTGGCGCTTTCTTT. This translates into CASSLVQGGAFF.

This clone turned up a few times. It may be a read error: a sequence one base away is much more abundant. V is TRBV15 and J is TRBJ2-1; D may correspond to TRBD1 or TRBD2 (5 bases each). Germline V CDR1 and CDR2: LNHNV, YYDKDF (reference sequence). This CDR3 is built from 11 residues. V lost 6 bases, J lost 16 bases, and 16 bases lay in between. The CDR3 loop is CATRRGPLCFF. DNA for the CDR3: TGTGCCACCAGACGGGGACCGTTATGTTTCTTC.

This clone ranks as medium-sized (0.01 to 0.1%). The rearrangement joins TRBV7-8 to TRBJ2-7; D not certain. The CDR3 is made up of 12 amino acids. CDR1 is SGHVS and CDR2 is FQNEAQ in the germline V gene. V lost 2 bases and J 2 bases, leaving 4 bases between the germline ends. CDR3 sequence reads: CASSLRPYEQYF. The DNA of the CDR3 is TGTGCCAGCAGCTTACGACCCTACGAGCAGTACTTC.

Concerning this clone: With a much larger clone just one base away, this may be a read error. The chain employs TRBV7-2 and TRBJ2-1; D is undetermined. Germline CDR1 SGHTA, CDR2 FQGNSA. The CDR3 extends over 14 amino acids. The CDR3: CASSPGARPNEQVF. The CDR3 DNA follows: TGTGCCAGCAGCCCCGGAGCCCGGCCAAATGAGCAGGTCTTC.

This clone was recorded a few times. This clone may be a read error of a much larger clone one base away. The chain joins TRBV6-1 to TRBJ2-2, with 10 bases identical to TRBD2. CDR3 size: 15 residues. From germline, CDR1 is MNHNS and CDR2 SASEGT. DNA for the CDR3: TGTGCCAGCAGGACTAGCGGGCTGAACACCTGGGAGCTGTTTTTT. This sequence encodes CASRTSGLNTWELFF.

This clone appeared a few times. This sequence joins TRBV6-1 and TRBJ2-6; the match to TRBD1 covers 8 bases. Germline CDR1 MNHNS, CDR2 SASEGT. The CDR3 covers 17 residues. Trimming took 8 bases from V and 0 from J; bases not matched to a gene: 9. CDR3 protein: CASLRGRSDSGANVLTF. In nucleotides, the CDR3 is TGTGCCAGCCTCAGGGGGCGTAGCGACTCTGGGGCCAACGTCCTGACTTTC.

The rearrangement joins TRBV7-2 to TRBJ1-4, with 10 nucleotides matching TRBD1. This CDR3 has 14 amino acids. V lost 6 bases to trimming and J lost 5 bases; unmatched junction nucleotides: 3. Germline CDR1 reads SGHTA; CDR2 reads FQGNSA. CDR3 region: CASRLGQGNEKLFF. The CDR3 region has the DNA TGTGCCAGCAGACTGGGACAGGGGAATGAAAAACTGTTTTTT.

In its sample, this clone was seen a few times. This chain joins TRBV11-2 and TRBJ1-2, with D maybe TRBD1 (6 bases). Germline CDR1 is SGHAT and CDR2 is FQNNGV. Trimming took 1 base from V and 1 from J, leaving 13 bases between them. The CDR3 has 16 residues. This CDR3 reads CASSLVGTWNNYGYTF. DNA of the CDR3: TGTGCCAGCAGCTTAGTTGGGACATGGAATAACTATGGCTACACCTTC.

The sample holds a few counts of this clone. The chain is built from TRBV5-1 and TRBJ2-7, with 10 nucleotides matching TRBD2. Trimming took 6 bases from V and 5 from J; bases not matched to a gene: 5. The V gene's germline CDR1 is SGHRS and CDR2 YFSETQ. The CDR3 runs 13 residues. The CDR3 reads CASILAGCDEQYF. DNA of the CDR3: TGCGCCAGCATACTAGCGGGATGCGACGAGCAGTACTTC.

DNA of the CDR3: TGTGCCAGCACCTACATAGGTGATACCCAGTACTTC. Residues: CASTYIGDTQYF. The rearrangement joins TRBV6-1 to TRBJ2-5; D is uncertain. V was cut by 7 bases and J by 8 bases, with 14 bases left in between. There are 12 residues in the CDR3. Germline V gene lookup returns CDR1 MNHNS and CDR2 SASEGT.

This clone was seen at least ten times. The chain combines TRBV20-1 with TRBJ1-6, with D maybe TRBD1 (6 bases). Germline V gene sequence: CDR1 DFQATT, CDR2 SNEGSKA (reference sequence). The CDR3 is 14 residues long. Trimming stripped 2 bases from V and 4 bases from J, with 9 bases between. CDR3 DNA sequence: TGCAGTGCTAGATCTACAGGGTATAATTCACCCCTCCACTTT. Its protein is CSARSTGYNSPLHF.

This clone was seen ten or more times. The chain has TRBV2 and TRBJ2-7; a possible D gene is TRBD2 (6 bases). The germline V and J ends were trimmed by 6 bases and 5 bases, with 14 bases remaining between them. Germline CDR1 is SNHLY and CDR2 is FYNNEI. The CDR3 covers 13 residues. Here the CDR3 DNA reads TGTGCCAGCAGCCCCGCGGGACCGCACGAGCAGTACTTC. Translated, it gives CASSPAGPHEQYF. The full variable domain, completed using reference TRBV2 and TRBJ2-7, is EPEVTQTPSHQVTQMGQEVILRCVPISNHLYFYWYRQILGQKVEFLVSFYNNEISEKSEIFDDQFSVERPDGSNFTLKIRSTKLEDSAMYFCASSPAGPHEQYFGPGTRLTVT.

At least ten counts were recorded for this clone. J is TRBJ1-2 and V is TRBV7-2, with 8 bases matching TRBD1. Germline assignment: CDR1 SGHTA and CDR2 FQGNSA. This CDR3 spans 17 amino acids. Losses at the gene ends were 0 bases for V and 4 bases for J; bases not matched to a gene: 10. CDR3 protein: CASSLAPRTGSGYGYTF. As DNA, the CDR3 is TGTGCCAGCAGCTTAGCGCCGAGGACAGGGAGTGGCTATGGCTACACCTTC. The full variable domain, in which reference TRBV7-2 and TRBJ1-2 provide the parts outside the CDR3, is GAGVSQSPSNKVTEKGKDVELRCDPISGHTALYWYRQSLGQGLEFLIYFQGNSAPDKSGLPSDRFSAERTGGSVSTLTIQRTQQEDSAVYLCASSLAPRTGSGYGYTFGSGTRLTVV.

This clone was counted ten times or more. The chain combines TRBV6-1 with TRBJ2-1, with D possibly matching TRBD1 (6 bases). V was cut by 7 bases and J by 2 bases, with 15 bases left in between. The length of the CDR3 is 15 residues. Looked up from germline, CDR1 is MNHNS and CDR2 is SASEGT. CDR3: CASTATGGPYNEQFF. Here the CDR3 DNA reads TGTGCCAGCACTGCGACAGGCGGTCCCTACAATGAGCAGTTCTTC.

This clone was seen ten or more times. The rearrangement links TRBV7-2 to TRBJ2-7, with 8 bases identical to TRBD2. CDR3 size: 15 residues. Trimming at V came to 0 bases and at J to 5 bases, leaving 6 bases not matched to a gene. Germline V gives CDR1 SGHTA, CDR2 FQGNSA. CDR3 sequence: CASSLAWGLGNEQYF. In nucleotides, the CDR3 is TGTGCCAGCAGCTTAGCGTGGGGACTAGGGAACGAGCAGTACTTC.

This clone occurred once. V and J are TRBV10-3 and TRBJ2-7; 13 bases align to TRBD2. Germline-derived CDR1 and CDR2 are ENHRY and SYGVKD. The CDR3 has 18 residues. Losses at the gene ends were 4 bases for V and 6 bases for J; bases not matched to a gene: 15. CDR3 coding DNA: TGTGCCATCAGTGTGTGGTGGGAACTAGCGGGAGGGCCTTTCGAGCAGTACTTC. Translation gives CAISVWWELAGGPFEQYF.

This clone was observed many times. The DNA of the CDR3 is TGTGCCAGCAGCTTAGAACCGGGGGCGGCAAGAGAGCAGTTCTTC. Its protein product is CASSLEPGAAREQFF. The V and J genes are TRBV11-2 and TRBJ2-1; D is tentatively TRBD1 or TRBD2 (6 bases each). V was cut by 0 bases and J by 10 bases, with 16 bases left in between. The CDR3 has 15 residues. Germline loops: CDR1 SGHAT, CDR2 FQNNGV.

This clone came up many times. The V gene is TRBV6-1, the J gene TRBJ1-2; possibly TRBD1 for D (6 bases). The CDR3 extends over 15 amino acids. V lost 6 bases and J lost 0, with 14 bases in between. The germline V gene encodes CDR1 MNHNS and CDR2 SASEGT. The CDR3 spells CASRQLTGANYGYTF. CDR3 DNA: TGTGCCAGCAGACAGCTGACAGGTGCTAACTATGGCTACACCTTC.

The CDR3 DNA reads TGCGCCAGCAGTCGATCTAGTCTTACGACAGATACGCAGTATTTT. Translation: CASSRSSLTTDTQYF. The V and J genes are TRBV10-2 and TRBJ2-3; D gene uncertain. Trimming took off 5 bases at V and 3 bases at J, with 15 bases between the two ends. From germline, CDR1 is WSHSY and CDR2 SAAADI. The length of the CDR3 is 15 residues.

This clone was found many times. This chain links TRBV12-3 or TRBV12-4 with TRBJ1-2; tentatively, D is TRBD1 (5 bases). CDR3 length: 11 residues. The V end lost 8 bases, the J end lost 6 bases, and 10 bases lay between the germline ends. The CDR3 loop is CASSPRDGYTF. CDR3 DNA sequence: TGTGCCAGCTCCCCCAGGGATGGCTACACCTTC.

Details on this clone: Compared with germline, one end of the junction differs, possibly owing to a read error. The CDR3 sequence: CAISVGGPQETQYF. CDR3 nucleotides: TGTGCCATCAGCGTAGGCGGGCCACAAGAGACCCAGTACTTC. The rearrangement joins TRBV9 to TRBJ2-5, with a possible D match to TRBD2 (5 bases). This CDR3 contains 14 residues. Germline values: CDR1 SGDLS, CDR2 YYNGEE. Supplemented by reference TRBV9 and TRBJ2-5, the full variable domain reads DSGVTQTPKHLITATGQRVTLRCSPRSGDLSVYWYQQSLDQGLQFLIQYYNGEERAKGNILERFSAQQFPDLHSELNLSSLELGDSALYFCAISVGGPQETQYFGPGTRLLVL.

This clone was observed many times. A much larger clone differs from this one at a single base, so this may be a read error. This chain uses TRBV28 with TRBJ1-2; D is perhaps TRBD1 (5 bases). CDR3 length equals 14 residues. From germline, CDR1 is MDHEN and CDR2 SYDVKM. The V end was cut by 2 bases, the J end by 8 bases, with 15 bases between. The CDR3 loop is CASSLIPGALGYTF. The CDR3 DNA follows: TGTGCCAGCAGTTTAATCCCCGGGGCCCTAGGCTACACCTTC.